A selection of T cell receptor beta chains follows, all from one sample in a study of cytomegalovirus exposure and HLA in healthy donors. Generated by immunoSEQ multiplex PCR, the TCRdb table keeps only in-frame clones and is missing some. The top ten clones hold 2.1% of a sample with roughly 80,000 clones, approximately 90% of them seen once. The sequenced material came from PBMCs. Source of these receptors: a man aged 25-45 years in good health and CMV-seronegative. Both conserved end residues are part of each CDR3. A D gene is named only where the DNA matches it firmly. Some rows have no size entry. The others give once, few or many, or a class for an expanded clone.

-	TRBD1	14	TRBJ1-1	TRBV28	TGTGCCAGCAGTCCTGGGACAGGGGGCCAGGAAGCTTTCTTT	CASSPGTGGQEAFF
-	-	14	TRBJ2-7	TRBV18	TGTGCCAGCTCACCAGCGGGAAGAATGGGCGAGCAGTACTTC	CASSPAGRMGEQYF
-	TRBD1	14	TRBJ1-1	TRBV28	TGTGCCAGCAGTTACTACAGGGGGCTCACTGAAGCTTTCTTT	CASSYYRGLTEAFF
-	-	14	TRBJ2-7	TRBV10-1	TGCGCCAGCAGTCCGGGACAAAAGACCTACGAGCAGTACTTC	CASSPGQKTYEQYF
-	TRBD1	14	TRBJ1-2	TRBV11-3	TGTGCCAGCAGCGAAAGACAGGGGGCAGGTGGCTACACCTTC	CASSERQGAGGYTF
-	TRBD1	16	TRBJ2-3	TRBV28	TGTGCCAGCAGTTTACCCGGACAGGGGTCCACAGATACGCAGTATTTT	CASSLPGQGSTDTQYF
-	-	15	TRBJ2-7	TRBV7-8	TGTGCCAGCAGCTTGGGCCATGGGGCCCCCTACGAGCAGTACTTC	CASSLGHGAPYEQYF
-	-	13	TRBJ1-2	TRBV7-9	TGTGCCAGCAGCGCGAACAGAGAGTATGGCTACACCTTC	CASSANREYGYTF
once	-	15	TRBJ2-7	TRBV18	TGTGCCAGCTCACCTAACCGCCAGGGCTCCTACGAGCAGTACTTC	CASSPNRQGSYEQYF
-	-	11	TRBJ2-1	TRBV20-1	TGCAGTGCTAGAGATCCGCAGTGGTGGTTCTTC	CSARDPQWWFF
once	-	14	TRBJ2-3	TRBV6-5	TGTGCCAGCAGGATCAGGGGTAGTGCAGATACGCAGTATTTT	CASRIRGSADTQYF
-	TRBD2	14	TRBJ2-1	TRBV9	TGTGCCAGCAGCCCTAGCGGGAGCGGCAATGAGCAGTTCTTC	CASSPSGSGNEQFF
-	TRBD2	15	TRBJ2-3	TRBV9	TGTGCCAGCAGCGTGCGGGAGGGCCAGACAGATACGCAGTATTTT	CASSVREGQTDTQYF
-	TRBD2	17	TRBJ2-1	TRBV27	TGTGCCAGCAGTTTACTCCCGCCTAGCGGCAGACGGAATGAGCAGTTCTTC	CASSLLPPSGRRNEQFF
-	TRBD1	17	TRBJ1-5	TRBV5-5	TGTGCCAGCAGCTTGGCCTCGACAGGGCTTAGCAATCAGCCCCAGCATTTT	CASSLASTGLSNQPQHF